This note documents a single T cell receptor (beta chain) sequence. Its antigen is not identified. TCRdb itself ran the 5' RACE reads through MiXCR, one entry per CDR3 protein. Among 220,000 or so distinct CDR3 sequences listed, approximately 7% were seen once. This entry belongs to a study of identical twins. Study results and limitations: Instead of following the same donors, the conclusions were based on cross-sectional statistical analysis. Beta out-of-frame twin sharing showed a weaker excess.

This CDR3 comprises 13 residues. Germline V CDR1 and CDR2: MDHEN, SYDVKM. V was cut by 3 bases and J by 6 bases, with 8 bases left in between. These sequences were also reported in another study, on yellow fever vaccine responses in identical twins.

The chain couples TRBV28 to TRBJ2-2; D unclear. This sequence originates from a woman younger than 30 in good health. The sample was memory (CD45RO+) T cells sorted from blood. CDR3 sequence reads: CASSFSRPGELFF. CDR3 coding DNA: TGTGCCAGCAGTTTCAGCAGGCCCGGGGAGCTGTTTTTT.